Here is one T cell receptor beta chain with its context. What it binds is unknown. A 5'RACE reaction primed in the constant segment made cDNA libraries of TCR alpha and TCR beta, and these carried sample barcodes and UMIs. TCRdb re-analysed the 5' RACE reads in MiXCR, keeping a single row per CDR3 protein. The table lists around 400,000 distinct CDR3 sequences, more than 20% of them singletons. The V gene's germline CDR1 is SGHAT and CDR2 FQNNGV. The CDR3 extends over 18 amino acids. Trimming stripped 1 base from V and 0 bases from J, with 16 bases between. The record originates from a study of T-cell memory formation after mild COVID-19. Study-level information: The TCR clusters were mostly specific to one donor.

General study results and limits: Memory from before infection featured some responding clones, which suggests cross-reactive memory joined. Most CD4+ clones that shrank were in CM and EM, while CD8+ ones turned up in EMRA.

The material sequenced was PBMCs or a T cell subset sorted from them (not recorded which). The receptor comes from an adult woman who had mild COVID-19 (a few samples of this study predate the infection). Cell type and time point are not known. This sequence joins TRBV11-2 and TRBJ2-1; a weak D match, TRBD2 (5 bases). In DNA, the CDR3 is TGTGCCAGCAGCTTAGCCCTACTTAGCGCCCACTCCTACAATGAGCAGTTCTTC. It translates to CASSLALLSAHSYNEQFF.